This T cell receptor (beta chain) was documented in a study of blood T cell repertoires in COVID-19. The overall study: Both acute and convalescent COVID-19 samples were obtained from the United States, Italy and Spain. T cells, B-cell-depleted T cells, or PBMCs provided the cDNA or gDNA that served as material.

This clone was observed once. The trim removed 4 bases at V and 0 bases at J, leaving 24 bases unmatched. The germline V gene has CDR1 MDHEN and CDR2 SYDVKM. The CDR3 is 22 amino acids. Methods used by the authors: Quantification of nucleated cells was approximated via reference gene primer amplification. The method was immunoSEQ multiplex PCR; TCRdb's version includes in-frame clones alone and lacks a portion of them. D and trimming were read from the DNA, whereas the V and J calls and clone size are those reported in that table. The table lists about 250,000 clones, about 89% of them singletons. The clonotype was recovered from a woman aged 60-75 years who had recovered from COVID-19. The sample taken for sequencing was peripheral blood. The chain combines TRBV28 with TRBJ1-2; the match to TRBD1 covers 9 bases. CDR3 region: CASSSFPGQGLTTRITNYGYTF. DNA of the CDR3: TGTGCCAGCAGTTCCTTTCCGGGACAGGGCCTGACAACGCGCATTACTAACTATGGCTACACCTTC.